This T cell receptor beta chain was sequenced during a study of cytomegalovirus exposure and HLA in healthy donors. CDR1 is LNHDA, CDR2 SQIVND, per germline (reference sequence). The CDR3 runs to 17 residues. V lost 6 bases and J 0 bases, leaving 15 bases between the germline ends. Assay used: immunoSEQ multiplex PCR; TCRdb lists only in-frame clones, some missing. The sample contains 75,000 to 90,000 clones, 90% to 96% of which appear only once. Sequenced sample: PBMCs. The source of this sequence is a man aged 18-30 years in good health and CMV-seropositive. This chain connects TRBV19 to TRBJ2-6; the D gene is possibly TRBD2 (5 bases). The CDR3 DNA sequence: TGTGCCAGTAGCGGGATCGGTATGAGCTCTGGGGCCAACGTCCTGACTTTC. It encodes CASSGIGMSSGANVLTF.